This is a list of T cell receptor beta chains from one sample in a study of identical twins. One entry per CDR3 protein, called by TCRdb with MiXCR from the 5' RACE reads. The sample records roughly 1,500,000 distinct CDR3 sequences, about 32% being singletons. The sequencing input was cord blood. Receptors were obtained from a newborn girl in good health. The CDR3 runs from the conserved cysteine through the conserved F or W. The D gene is left open where the match is weak. A row's size may be missing; if present it is once, few, many or a size class.

J,size,D,V,CDR3,DNA
TRBJ2-2,-,-,TRBV10-3,CAIRGTANTGELFF,TGTGCCATCAGAGGGACGGCGAACACCGGGGAGCTGTTTTTT
TRBJ2-1,few,-,TRBV5-1,CASRWVAVSYNEQFF,TGCGCCAGCCGTTGGGTAGCTGTCTCCTACAATGAGCAGTTCTTC
TRBJ2-3,few,-,TRBV28,CASSLLAPYSTDTQYF,TGTGCCAGCAGTTTGTTGGCACCCTACAGCACAGATACGCAGTATTTT
TRBJ2-1,few,-,TRBV27,CASRALRYNEQFF,TGTGCCAGCAGGGCCCTACGATACAATGAGCAGTTCTTC
TRBJ2-5,-,-,TRBV12-3/TRBV12-4,CASSLAPSSATWNEQYF,TGTGCCAGCAGTTTAGCCCCCTCTAGCGCCACTTGGAATGAGCAGTACTTC
TRBJ2-5,-,TRBD1,TRBV10-3,CAIRPGQGGSREQYF,TGTGCCATCAGACCGGGACAGGGAGGCTCAAGAGAGCAGTACTTC
TRBJ2-1,-,TRBD2,TRBV14,CASSKLGTSSTNEQFF,TGTGCCAGCAGCAAATTGGGGACTAGCTCGACCAATGAGCAGTTCTTC
TRBJ1-2,-,-,TRBV7-9,CASSLVAAGPYGYTF,TGTGCCAGCAGCTTAGTCGCGGCAGGACCCTATGGCTACACCTTC
TRBJ2-3,-,-,TRBV5-1,CASSSSLEDTQYF,TGCGCCAGCAGCTCGTCGCTAGAGGATACGCAGTATTTT
TRBJ1-2,-,-,TRBV6-2/TRBV6-3,CASSYAQARGYTF,TGTGCCAGCAGTTACGCGCAGGCGAGAGGCTACACCTTC
TRBJ1-3,few,-,TRBV7-9,CASSLGRSSGNTIYF,TGTGCCAGCAGCTTAGGTCGGAGCTCTGGAAACACCATATATTTT
TRBJ1-2,many,-,TRBV5-1,CASSLADYGYTF,TGTGCCAGCAGCTTGGCGGATTATGGCTACACCTTC
TRBJ2-1,-,-,TRBV20-1,CSARDRRRSSYNEQFF,TGCAGTGCTAGAGATCGGCGGAGGAGCTCCTACAATGAGCAGTTCTTC
TRBJ2-1,-,TRBD2,TRBV10-3,CAISYGGGYNEQFF,TGTGCCATCAGTTACGGCGGGGGGTACAATGAGCAGTTCTTC
TRBJ2-7,-,TRBD1,TRBV6-5,CASSYWQGAYEQYF,TGTGCCAGCAGTTATTGGCAGGGGGCCTACGAGCAGTACTTC
TRBJ1-1,-,-,TRBV20-1,CSAGAGRMNTEAFF,TGCAGTGCTGGGGCGGGGCGAATGAACACTGAAGCTTTCTTT
TRBJ1-1,many,-,TRBV25-1,CASSGMNTEAFF,TGTGCCAGCAGTGGAATGAACACTGAAGCTTTCTTT
TRBJ2-1,-,-,TRBV18,CASSPSGTQFF,TGTGCCAGCTCACCATCGGGGACCCAGTTCTTC
TRBJ2-1,-,TRBD2,TRBV25-1,CASSELLAGGGSSYNEQFF,TGTGCCAGCAGTGAATTGCTAGCGGGAGGGGGGAGCTCCTACAATGAGCAGTTCTTC
TRBJ2-7,-,-,TRBV6-6,CASSYTGISPYEQYF,TGTGCCAGCAGTTACACCGGGATATCCCCCTACGAGCAGTACTTC
TRBJ2-7,-,-,TRBV19,CASSPYLGGNNNEQYF,TGTGCCAGTAGTCCATACTTAGGGGGGAACAACAATGAGCAGTACTTC
TRBJ2-2,few,-,TRBV20-1,CSASSQDKGWNTGELFF,TGCAGTGCTAGCTCACAAGACAAGGGCTGGAACACCGGGGAGCTGTTTTTT
TRBJ2-5,-,-,TRBV27,CASSRRLVSETQYF,TGTGCCAGCAGTCGCAGACTAGTTTCAGAGACCCAGTACTTC
TRBJ1-2,-,TRBD1,TRBV20-1,CSAEADRNYGYTF,TGCAGTGCCGAGGCGGACAGGAACTATGGCTACACCTTC
TRBJ2-1,-,-,TRBV20-1,CSARDRNDVQFF,TGCAGTGCTAGAGATAGGAATGATGTGCAGTTCTTC
TRBJ2-1,many,-,TRBV5-1,CASSLAAGYNEQFF,TGCGCCAGCAGCTTGGCCGCGGGCTACAATGAGCAGTTCTTC